The 30 T cell receptor beta chains presented below share a single source sample, sequenced in a study of shared clonotypes between healthy human individuals. Assay used: immunoSEQ multiplex PCR; TCRdb lists only in-frame clones, some missing. This sample has some 2 million clones, with 85% to 95% found just once. Sequencing input: naive CD4+ T cells sorted from blood. The subset: CD45RA+ positively selected. The receptors originated from a man younger than 35 in good health.

The chain carries TRBV6-5 and TRBJ1-3; 9 nucleotides agree with TRBD1. There are 15 residues in the CDR3. The germline V gene encodes CDR1 MNHEY and CDR2 SVGAGI. Losses at the gene ends were 5 bases for V and 1 base for J; bases not matched to a gene: 3. CDR3 sequence reads: CASSNRGPSGNTIYF. The CDR3 DNA reads as TGTGCCAGCAGTAACAGGGGGCCTTCTGGAAACACCATATATTTT.

The rearrangement uses TRBV5-1 and TRBJ2-1; weak D call: TRBD2 (7 bases). With 0 bases removed from V and 9 bases from J, the gap between germline ends came to 16 bases. This CDR3 is 15 amino acids long. Germline V gene lookup returns CDR1 SGHRS and CDR2 YFSETQ. DNA for the CDR3: TGCGCCAGCAGCTTGGTTTGGCGGGGGCCCGGTGAGCAGTTCTTC. Amino acid sequence: CASSLVWRGPGEQFF. Supplemented by reference TRBV5-1 and TRBJ2-1, the full variable domain reads KAGVTQTPRYLIKTRGQQVTLSCSPISGHRSVSWYQQTPGQGLQFLFEYFSETQRNKGNFPGRFSGRQFSNSRSEMNVSTLELGDSALYLCASSLVWRGPGEQFFGPGTRLTVL.

The V and J genes are TRBV2 and TRBJ2-7; 10 positions agree with TRBD1. Germline-derived CDR1 and CDR2 are SNHLY and FYNNEI. V was clipped by 4 bases and J by 3 bases; unmatched bases: 12. The CDR3 is 17 amino acids. CDR3 sequence reads: CASSVGVKTGGNYEQYF. The CDR3 nucleotides read TGTGCCAGCAGTGTCGGCGTGAAGACAGGGGGCAACTACGAGCAGTACTTC.

The rearrangement links TRBV5-1 to TRBJ1-5; tentatively, D is TRBD1 (5 bases). The V gene's germline CDR1 is SGHRS and CDR2 YFSETQ. The ends were cut back, 4 bases at V and 0 bases at J, with 11 bases in the middle. The CDR3 extends over 15 amino acids. CDR3 coding DNA: TGCGCCAGCAGCCGGGGGACGGATAGCAATCAGCCCCAGCATTTT. Residues: CASSRGTDSNQPQHF.

The V and J genes are TRBV11-2 and TRBJ2-7; D not certain. The CDR3 spans 14 residues. Per germline, CDR1 SGHAT and CDR2 FQNNGV. V was shortened by 2 bases and J by 0 bases, with 8 bases between the two germline ends. In DNA, the CDR3 is TGTGCCAGCAGCTTACCAAAGAGCTCCTACGAGCAGTACTTC. This gives the protein CASSLPKSSYEQYF.

This chain joins TRBV4-3 and TRBJ2-7; no clear D gene. This CDR3 comprises 14 residues. V was trimmed by 0 bases and J by 0 bases, leaving 6 bases between them. The germline gives CDR1 LGHNA, CDR2 YSLEER. CDR3 DNA: TGCGCCAGCAGCCAAGATTTCGGCTCCTACGAGCAGTACTTC. Protein product: CASSQDFGSYEQYF.

This sequence joins TRBV10-1 and TRBJ1-6; TRBD1 agrees at 7 bases. Germline CDR1 is WNHNN and CDR2 is SYGVQD (reference sequence). The CDR3 is 14 residues long. The junction had 4 bases not matched to a gene; V was cut back by 4 bases and J by 7 bases. CDR3 coding DNA: TGCGCCAGCAGTGGACAGGGCGGCAATTCACCCCTCCACTTT. It codes for CASSGQGGNSPLHF.

This clone has a handful of counts. The same CDR3 can be traced to other DNA sequences in this sample. The CDR3 DNA follows: TGTGCCAGCTCACCGGGGGAGACCCAGTACTTC. It yields the protein CASSPGETQYF. The chain joins TRBV18 to TRBJ2-5; no reliable D call. V was cut by 3 bases and J by 5 bases, with 4 bases left in between. The CDR3 has 11 amino acids. Germline values: CDR1 KGHSH, CDR2 LQKENI.

In the case of this clone: Different DNA sequences within this sample yield the same CDR3. The rearrangement uses TRBV5-1 and TRBJ2-3; TRBD2 agrees at 12 bases. Trimming removed 3 bases from V and 6 bases from J; junction bases left unmatched: 5. The length of the CDR3 is 15 residues. In germline, CDR1 is SGHRS, CDR2 YFSETQ. For the CDR3, the DNA is TGCGCCAGCAGCTCCGGACTAGCGGGGACCGATACGCAGTATTTT. This gives the protein CASSSGLAGTDTQYF.

This chain links TRBV2 with TRBJ1-2; maybe TRBD1 (5 bases). Germline V CDR1 and CDR2: SNHLY, FYNNEI. CDR3 length: 12 amino acids. V was trimmed by 7 bases and J by 8 bases, leaving 14 bases between them. CDR3 residues: CASMVGRIGYTF. The CDR3 coding sequence is TGTGCCAGCATGGTGGGACGCATCGGCTACACCTTC. Combining the CDR3 with reference TRBV2 and TRBJ1-2 gives the whole variable domain EPEVTQTPSHQVTQMGQEVILRCVPISNHLYFYWYRQILGQKVEFLVSFYNNEISEKSEIFDDQFSVERPDGSNFTLKIRSTKLEDSAMYFCASMVGRIGYTFGSGTRLTVV.

The chain uses TRBV10-3 and TRBJ2-1, with D unclear. V was shortened by 0 bases and J by 10 bases, with 7 bases between the two germline ends. CDR1 and CDR2 from the germline V gene are ENHRY and SYGVKD. The CDR3 is made up of 12 amino acids. The chain's CDR3 is CAISESAFEQFF. Here the CDR3 DNA reads TGTGCCATCAGTGAGTCGGCGTTCGAGCAGTTCTTC.

This clone was recorded once. The gene calls are TRBV28 and TRBJ2-6, with D possibly TRBD2 on 6 matching bases. The CDR3 length is 16 residues. V gave up 5 bases and J gave up 2 bases, with 13 bases separating them. The germline V gene has CDR1 MDHEN and CDR2 SYDVKM. CDR3 sequence reads: CASSRRSGAGANVLTF. The CDR3 DNA sequence: TGTGCCAGCAGTCGTCGATCGGGGGCTGGGGCCAACGTCCTGACTTTC.

The CDR3 DNA reads TGTGCCTGGAGTACCGGGACTAGCGGCACAGATACGCAGTATTTT. Protein sequence: CAWSTGTSGTDTQYF. This chain joins TRBV30 and TRBJ2-3; the match to TRBD2 covers 10 bases. Germline-derived CDR1 and CDR2 are GTSNPN and SVGIG (reference sequence). J gave up 1 base and V 2 bases, and 3 bases lay outside the gene matches. This CDR3 has 15 amino acids.

V and J are TRBV10-1 and TRBJ2-3; 10 bases agree with TRBD2. V trimming: 0 bases; J trimming: 6 bases; junction bases outside the gene matches: 0. This CDR3 is 14 amino acids long. From germline, CDR1 is WNHNN and CDR2 SYGVQD (reference sequence). CDR3 loop: CASSESTSGDTQYF. The CDR3 DNA reads TGCGCCAGCAGTGAGTCGACTAGCGGGGATACGCAGTATTTT.

This chain joins TRBV5-1 and TRBJ1-2; TRBD1 matches 12 bases. The trim removed 4 bases at V and 3 bases at J, leaving 7 bases unmatched. Per the germline V gene, CDR1 is SGHRS and CDR2 is YFSETQ. CDR3 length: 16 residues. CDR3 coding DNA: TGCGCCAGCAGCAACCGGGACAGGGGGCTGGACTATGGCTACACCTTC. Its protein is CASSNRDRGLDYGYTF.

CDR3 sequence: CAWSADRSNYGYTF. CDR3 nucleotide sequence: TGTGCCTGGAGCGCAGACAGGTCTAACTATGGCTACACCTTC. The chain links TRBV30 to TRBJ1-2; a possible D gene is TRBD1 (6 bases). V was pared by 3 bases and J by 0 bases, with 11 bases between. The length of the CDR3 is 14 residues. Looked up from germline, CDR1 is GTSNPN and CDR2 is SVGIG (reference sequence).

V is TRBV11-2 and J is TRBJ2-5, with D possibly called TRBD1 or TRBD2 (5 bases each). The ends were cut back, 1 base at V and 1 base at J, with 10 bases in the middle. CDR3 size: 15 residues. Germline V lookup: CDR1 SGHAT, CDR2 FQNNGV. DNA of the CDR3: TGTGCCAGCAGCTTAGTGGGACCGCCCCAAGAGACCCAGTACTTC. Translated: CASSLVGPPQETQYF.

The gene calls are TRBV7-2 and TRBJ2-3, with TRBD2 identical over 8 bases. The germline V gene has CDR1 SGHTA and CDR2 FQGNSA. V gave up 5 bases and J gave up 4 bases; unmatched junction bases: 8. CDR3 length equals 15 residues. This CDR3 is CASSLSGSVADTQYF. As DNA, the CDR3 is TGTGCCAGCAGCCTAAGCGGGAGTGTCGCAGATACGCAGTATTTT.

This clone was picked up one time. The chain has TRBV7-2 and TRBJ1-2; no clear D gene. CDR1 and CDR2 from the germline V gene are SGHTA and FQGNSA. Deletions cut 1 base from V and 3 bases from J, with 9 bases between. The CDR3 sequence is 14 residues long. CDR3 protein: CASSLDRRDYGYTF. For the CDR3, the DNA is TGTGCCAGCAGCTTAGACCGAAGGGACTATGGCTACACCTTC.

The chain recombines TRBV1 with TRBJ1-6. TRBV1 is an annotated pseudogene. This CDR3 has 13 amino acids. In DNA, the CDR3 is TGCACCAGCACCGGGGTACGGGGTTCACCCCTCCACTTT. The encoded protein is CTSTGVRGSPLHF.

The V gene is TRBV27, the J gene TRBJ2-1, with D uncertain. The CDR3 is made up of 15 amino acids. Deletions cut 2 bases from V and 5 bases from J, with 13 bases between. The V gene's germline CDR1 is MNHEY and CDR2 SMNVEV (reference sequence). The CDR3 bases are TGTGCCAGCAGTTTAAACCCCAGGTTGGACAATGAGCAGTTCTTC. This encodes CASSLNPRLDNEQFF.

This clone was counted once. The chain joins TRBV10-3 to TRBJ2-7, with 13 bases that match TRBD2. The CDR3 consists of 16 residues. With V trimmed by 4 bases and J by 2 bases, 5 bases remained unmatched. Germline V gene data show CDR1 as ENHRY and CDR2 as SYGVKD. CDR3 region: CAISVGLAGLAYEQYF. The CDR3 DNA follows: TGTGCCATCAGTGTGGGACTAGCGGGACTTGCCTACGAGCAGTACTTC.

The gene calls are TRBV6-5 and TRBJ1-3; D is uncertain. This CDR3 contains 12 residues. Germline CDR1 and CDR2: MNHEY and SVGAGI. Deletions cut 7 bases from V and 4 bases from J, with 8 bases between. The CDR3: CASMSGGNTIYF. CDR3 in DNA: TGTGCCAGCATGTCCGGAGGAAACACCATATATTTT.

The chain is built from TRBV5-4 and TRBJ2-1; D may be TRBD1 (5 bases). CDR1 and CDR2 (germline): SGHNT, YYREEE (reference sequence). This CDR3 region has 13 residues. The V gene lost 1 base and the J gene lost 3 bases, with 5 bases spanning the gap. CDR3 nucleotide sequence: TGTGCCAGCAGCTTGCAGGGCTACAATGAGCAGTTCTTC. It is translated as CASSLQGYNEQFF.

V and J are TRBV18 and TRBJ2-5; D uncertain. The CDR3 has 12 residues. The germline V gene encodes CDR1 KGHSH and CDR2 LQKENI. Trimming stripped 3 bases from V and 3 bases from J, with 5 bases between. The CDR3 is CASSPSKETQYF. The CDR3 bases are TGTGCCAGCTCACCGTCCAAAGAGACCCAGTACTTC. Combining the CDR3 with reference TRBV18 and TRBJ2-5 gives the whole variable domain NAGVMQNPRHLVRRRGQEARLRCSPMKGHSHVYWYRQLPEEGLKFMVYLQKENIIDESGMPKERFSAEFPKEGPSILRIQQVVRGDSAAYFCASSPSKETQYFGPGTRLLVL.

The rearrangement uses TRBV19 and TRBJ2-2; tentative D call: TRBD2 (5 bases). The CDR3 has 15 residues. V was pared by 5 bases and J by 4 bases, with 14 bases between. The germline CDR1 and CDR2 sequences are LNHDA and SQIVND (reference sequence). DNA for the CDR3: TGTGCCAGTAGTGCCGGCCGGGGTGGCACCGGGGAGCTGTTTTTT. Translation gives CASSAGRGGTGELFF.

V gene TRBV6-5 combines with J gene TRBJ1-2; D not resolved. Germline V lookup: CDR1 MNHEY, CDR2 SVGAGI. The CDR3 has 11 amino acids. The CDR3 region is CAAGGTGGYTF. The CDR3 region has the DNA TGTGCTGCGGGAGGTACGGGGGGCTACACCTTC.

The chain employs TRBV7-6 and TRBJ2-5; D is undetermined. The length of the CDR3 is 13 residues. Germline V gene data show CDR1 as SGHVS and CDR2 as FNYEAQ. With 2 bases removed from V and 4 bases from J, the gap between germline ends came to 8 bases. CDR3 DNA: TGTGCCAGCAGCTTAATATTCCCAGAGACCCAGTACTTC. As protein: CASSLIFPETQYF.

The chain combines TRBV7-3 with TRBJ2-5, with D possibly being TRBD1 (5 bases). The CDR3 has 15 residues. Germline assignment: CDR1 SGHTA and CDR2 FQGTGA. V lost 2 bases and J lost 4, with 14 bases in between. CDR3 sequence (DNA): TGTGCCAGCAGCTTAGCGGCCCAGGGTGGAGAGACCCAGTACTTC. Protein: CASSLAAQGGETQYF.

The chain uses TRBV27 and TRBJ2-7, with TRBD2 matching over 10 bases. This CDR3 is built from 14 residues. The ends lost 4 bases at V and 2 bases at J; junction bases unmatched: 2. The V gene's germline CDR1 is MNHEY and CDR2 SMNVEV (reference sequence). The CDR3 region is CASSSAGGTYEQYF. CDR3 nucleotide sequence: TGTGCCAGCAGTTCAGCGGGGGGGACCTACGAGCAGTACTTC.